The rows below give T cell receptor beta chains drawn from one sample of a study of blood T cell repertoires in COVID-19. TCRdb's copy holds only in-frame clones and misses some; the assay was immunoSEQ multiplex PCR. The table has roughly 150,000 clones, 88% seen once. The sequencing input was peripheral blood. Every receptor here comes from a man aged 50-59 years who had recovered from COVID-19. Both conserved end residues are part of each CDR3. Each record gives: V gene, clone size, J gene, D gene, CDR3 protein, CDR3 DNA. The D gene is left open where the match is weak. Clone size is stated in some rows and not others, as once, few, many or a class when expanded.

TRBV2	NA	TRBJ2-5	TRBD1	CASKRQGGQETQYF	TGTGCCAGCAAAAGACAGGGGGGCCAAGAGACCCAGTACTTC
TRBV2	once	TRBJ2-1	TRBD1	CASSPGTGNNEQFF	TGTGCCAGCAGTCCCGGGACAGGAAACAATGAGCAGTTCTTC
TRBV5-8	NA	TRBJ1-4	TRBD1	CASRRGTGSMVEKLFF	TGTGCCAGCAGAAGGGGGACAGGCTCCATGGTCGAAAAACTGTTTTTT
TRBV3-1/TRBV3-2	NA	TRBJ1-5	NA	CASSQLQGFNQPQHF	TGTGCCAGCAGCCAGTTGCAGGGGTTCAATCAGCCCCAGCATTTT
TRBV27	NA	TRBJ2-7	TRBD2	CASSTLAGRSYEQYF	TGTGCCAGCAGCACTCTAGCGGGGAGGTCCTACGAGCAGTACTTC
TRBV28	NA	TRBJ1-2	NA	CASKDGANYGYTF	TGTGCCAGCAAGGACGGGGCTAACTATGGCTACACCTTC
TRBV5-4	NA	TRBJ2-3	TRBD2	CASSLGGGRETDTQYF	TGTGCCAGCAGCTTAGGGGGCGGGAGGGAAACAGATACGCAGTATTTT
TRBV27	NA	TRBJ2-5	TRBD1	CASSLRRQGGETQYF	TGTGCCAGCAGTTTACGTCGACAGGGCGGCGAGACCCAGTACTTC
TRBV14	NA	TRBJ1-2	NA	CASSQDGFQYRRNGYTF	TGTGCCAGCAGCCAAGATGGGTTCCAGTACAGAAGGAATGGCTACACCTTC
TRBV14	NA	TRBJ2-1	NA	CASGLARSSYNEQFF	TGTGCCAGCGGCTTAGCGAGAAGCTCCTACAATGAGCAGTTCTTC
TRBV7-9	few	TRBJ2-2	NA	CASSLHPGRITGELFF	TGTGCCAGCAGCTTACATCCTGGGAGAATCACCGGGGAGCTGTTTTTT
TRBV10-2	once	TRBJ1-1	TRBD1	CASSEPRGRDTEAFF	TGCGCCAGCAGTGAGCCCAGGGGGCGCGACACTGAAGCTTTCTTT
TRBV28	NA	TRBJ2-6	TRBD1	CASSGTGNSGANVLTF	TGTGCCAGCAGTGGGACAGGGAACTCTGGGGCCAACGTCCTGACTTTC
TRBV11-3	NA	TRBJ2-7	TRBD2	CASSYRTSVSYEQYF	TGTGCCAGCAGCTATAGGACTAGCGTCTCCTACGAGCAGTACTTC
TRBV7-9	NA	TRBJ2-5	NA	CASSPPGETQYF	TGTGCCAGCAGCCCCCCGGGAGAGACCCAGTACTTC
TRBV30	once	TRBJ1-6	TRBD1	CAWSVHGTGDSPLHF	TGTGCCTGGAGTGTGCATGGGACAGGGGACTCACCCCTCCACTTT
TRBV27	NA	TRBJ1-6	NA	CASSFGQTSPLHF	TGTGCCAGCAGTTTCGGACAGACTTCACCCCTCCACTTT
TRBV11-2	once	TRBJ2-2	TRBD1	CASSLRTGAPGELFF	TGTGCCAGCAGCTTAAGGACAGGGGCCCCCGGGGAGCTGTTTTTT
TRBV2	NA	TRBJ2-1	NA	CASEERSSYNEQFF	TGTGCCAGCGAGGAGAGGAGCTCCTACAATGAGCAGTTCTTC
TRBV5-6	NA	TRBJ2-1	TRBD1	CASRADRYEQFF	TGTGCCAGCAGGGCGGACAGGTACGAGCAGTTCTTC
TRBV5-4	NA	TRBJ2-3	TRBD2	CASSGTSGKATDTQYF	TGTGCCAGCAGCGGAACTAGCGGGAAGGCCACAGATACGCAGTATTTT
TRBV5-1	NA	TRBJ2-2	TRBD2	CASSLPSGGTGELFF	TGCGCCAGCAGCTTGCCTAGCGGGGGGACCGGGGAGCTGTTTTTT
TRBV7-2	NA	TRBJ2-1	TRBD2	CASSQRRTSGYNEQFF	TGTGCCAGCAGCCAACGCCGGACTAGCGGCTACAATGAGCAGTTCTTC
TRBV19	NA	TRBJ1-1	NA	CASRSVGSPANTEAFF	TGTGCCAGTAGATCGGTGGGGAGCCCTGCGAACACTGAAGCTTTCTTT
TRBV6-5	once	TRBJ2-7	NA	CATSQGGDEQYF	TGTGCCACTTCCCAGGGCGGGGACGAGCAGTACTTC
TRBV7-2	NA	TRBJ1-3	NA	CASGRRGPSSGNTIYF	TGTGCCAGCGGGAGGCGCGGGCCAAGCTCTGGAAACACCATATATTTT
TRBV5-4	NA	TRBJ1-4	NA	CASFSMGQGIANEKLFF	TGTGCCAGCTTCTCGATGGGGCAGGGGATAGCTAATGAAAAACTGTTTTTT
TRBV11-2	NA	TRBJ2-2	NA	CASSLVPLNTGELFF	TGTGCCAGCAGCTTAGTTCCTCTGAACACCGGGGAGCTGTTTTTT
TRBV9	NA	TRBJ2-2	NA	CASSVATGTGELFF	TGTGCCAGCAGCGTAGCTACAGGGACCGGGGAGCTGTTTTTT
TRBV28	few	TRBJ2-7	TRBD1	CASSLAGTGGDEQYF	TGTGCCAGCAGTTTAGCCGGGACAGGGGGCGACGAGCAGTACTTC
TRBV11-2	NA	TRBJ1-2	NA	CASSHPGHRNTF	TGTGCCAGCAGCCACCCGGGACATCGCAACACCTTC
TRBV4-2	NA	TRBJ1-3	NA	CASSQDRGNGGNTIYF	TGTGCCAGCAGCCAAGATAGGGGGAACGGTGGAAACACCATATATTTT
TRBV2	NA	TRBJ2-1	TRBD2	CASSERVAGVKNEQFF	TGTGCCAGCAGTGAGAGGGTCGCGGGAGTAAAAAATGAGCAGTTCTTC
TRBV18	NA	TRBJ1-1	NA	CASSKYGALNTEAFF	TGTGCCAGCTCGAAATACGGTGCCCTGAACACTGAAGCTTTCTTT
TRBV9	NA	TRBJ1-2	NA	CASSASTGLYGYTF	TGTGCCAGCAGCGCGTCAACAGGTCTCTATGGCTACACCTTC
TRBV28	NA	TRBJ1-5	TRBD1	CASRTDRGPSNQPQHF	TGTGCCAGCAGAACCGACAGGGGTCCTAGCAATCAGCCCCAGCATTTT
TRBV19	NA	TRBJ2-2	NA	CASRNVGSTGELFF	TGTGCCAGTAGGAATGTAGGGAGCACCGGGGAGCTGTTTTTT
TRBV5-8	NA	TRBJ2-7	TRBD2	CASSLGLLAVTYEQYF	TGTGCCAGCAGCTTGGGATTACTAGCGGTAACCTACGAGCAGTACTTC
TRBV4-1	NA	TRBJ2-7	TRBD1	CASSQEGGQGASPYEQYF	TGCGCCAGCAGCCAAGAGGGCGGACAGGGGGCTTCACCCTACGAGCAGTACTTC
TRBV6-6	NA	TRBJ1-2	NA	CASNRENYGYTF	TGTGCCAGCAATCGGGAGAACTATGGCTACACCTTC
TRBV19	NA	TRBJ1-3	NA	CASSGSSTGNTIYF	TGTGCCAGTAGTGGGAGCAGTACTGGAAACACCATATATTTT
TRBV15	NA	TRBJ2-1	TRBD2	CATSRDLVVAGGGEQFF	TGTGCCACCAGCAGAGATCTCGTGGTAGCGGGAGGAGGTGAGCAGTTCTTC
TRBV7-6	once	TRBJ1-1	NA	CASSLVEGRIGTEAFF	TGTGCCAGCAGCTTAGTGGAGGGACGGATAGGGACTGAAGCTTTCTTT
TRBV18	NA	TRBJ1-4	TRBD1	CASSPGQGFEKLFF	TGTGCCAGCTCACCGGGACAGGGGTTTGAAAAACTGTTTTTT
TRBV12-2	NA	TRBJ1-1	NA	CASRLRGDHPNTEAFF	TGTGCAAGTCGCTTAAGAGGAGACCACCCGAACACTGAAGCTTTCTTT
TRBV21-1	few	TRBJ1-5	NA	CASSPWTGSGNQPQHF	TGTGCCAGCAGCCCCTGGACAGGGAGTGGCAATCAGCCCCAGCATTTT
TRBV7-2	once	TRBJ1-4	NA	CASSLGPRGANEKLFF	TGTGCCAGCAGCTTAGGTCCCCGGGGGGCTAATGAAAAACTGTTTTTT
TRBV24-1	NA	TRBJ2-2	TRBD2	CATSDRLAGGPGELFF	TGTGCCACCAGTGATAGACTAGCGGGGGGGCCCGGGGAGCTGTTTTTT
TRBV5-1	once	TRBJ2-3	TRBD1	CASSLGQSTDTQYF	TGCGCCAGCAGCCTGGGACAGAGCACAGATACGCAGTATTTT
TRBV12-5	NA	TRBJ2-2	NA	CASGADSLVGTGELFF	TGTGCTAGTGGGGCGGACTCCCTCGTCGGCACCGGGGAGCTGTTTTTT
TRBV5-1	NA	TRBJ1-2	NA	CASQTDGKYGYTF	TGCGCCAGCCAGACGGACGGGAAATATGGCTACACCTTC
TRBV24-1	NA	TRBJ2-5	TRBD2	CATSDLEAGGKETQYF	TGTGCCACCAGTGATTTGGAGGCGGGGGGGAAAGAGACCCAGTACTTC
TRBV11-1	NA	TRBJ2-3	TRBD2	CASSLLAGGPRDTQYF	TGTGCCAGCAGCTTACTAGCGGGAGGGCCCAGGGATACGCAGTATTTT
TRBV5-5	NA	TRBJ2-5	TRBD2	CASSLLTSGQETQYF	TGTGCCAGCAGCCTTCTTACTAGCGGACAAGAGACCCAGTACTTC
TRBV11-2	once	TRBJ2-7	TRBD2	CASSSRTSGGNYEQYF	TGTGCCAGCAGCTCTAGGACTAGCGGGGGAAACTACGAGCAGTACTTC
TRBV9	NA	TRBJ2-2	NA	CASSVLTGELFF	TGTGCCAGCAGCGTATTAACCGGGGAGCTGTTTTTT
TRBV6-5	few	TRBJ1-1	NA	CASSYGGEAFF	TGTGCCAGCAGTTACGGTGGCGAAGCTTTCTTT
TRBV7-2	NA	TRBJ2-3	NA	CASSVRDTQYF	TGTGCCAGCAGCGTTCGGGATACGCAGTATTTT
TRBV9	NA	TRBJ1-3	TRBD1	CASSRRDRVGTIYF	TGTGCCAGCAGCCGTAGGGACAGGGTAGGGACCATATATTTT
TRBV19	NA	TRBJ1-2	NA	CASSIDLGGNYGYTF	TGTGCCAGTAGTATAGATCTAGGAGGAAACTATGGCTACACCTTC